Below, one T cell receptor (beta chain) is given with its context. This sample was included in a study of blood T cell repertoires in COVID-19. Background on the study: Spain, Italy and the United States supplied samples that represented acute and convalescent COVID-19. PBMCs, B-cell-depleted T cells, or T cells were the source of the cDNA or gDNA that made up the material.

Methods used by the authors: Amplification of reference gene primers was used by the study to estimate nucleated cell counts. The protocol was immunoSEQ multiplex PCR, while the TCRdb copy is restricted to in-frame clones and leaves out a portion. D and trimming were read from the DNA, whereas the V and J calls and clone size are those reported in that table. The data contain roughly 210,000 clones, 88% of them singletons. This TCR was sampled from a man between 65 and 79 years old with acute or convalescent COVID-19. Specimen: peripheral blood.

In DNA form, the CDR3 reads TGTGCCACCAGTGAGACCGGGACTAGCGGGAGTCCCGGGGAGCTGTTTTTT. Amino acids: CATSETGTSGSPGELFF. V is TRBV24-1 and J is TRBJ2-2; 14 nucleotides match TRBD2. Germline values: CDR1 KGHDR, CDR2 SFDVKD. Trimming cost V 4 bases and J 6 bases; bases outside gene matches: 6. CDR3 length: 17 amino acids.